The 20 T cell receptor beta chains reported below all come from one sample, sequenced in a study of shared clonotypes between healthy human individuals. Sequenced by immunoSEQ multiplex PCR; TCRdb stores in-frame clones only, minus some. The sample shows more than 400,000 clones, roughly 80% of them seen only once. The sequencing input was PBMCs. The receptors come from a woman aged 40-49 years in good health. Some clones in this sample may be carry-over from other donors' samples.

The V and J genes are TRBV11-2 and TRBJ2-1, with TRBD2 as a possible D gene (5 bases). V was clipped by 3 bases and J by 9 bases, with 12 bases between them. CDR3 length: 13 amino acids. Germline V gene sequence: CDR1 SGHAT, CDR2 FQNNGV. The CDR3 sequence is CASSFGELREQFF. The CDR3 DNA follows: TGTGCCAGCAGCTTTGGGGAGCTGCGTGAGCAGTTCTTC.

In its sample, this clone was seen many times. This chain links TRBV6-4 with TRBJ1-2; TRBD1 agrees at 7 bases. The V gene's germline CDR1 is MRHNA and CDR2 SNTAGT. The V gene end was trimmed by 2 bases and the J gene end by 6 bases; junction bases not matched to a gene: 9. This CDR3 region has 15 residues. CDR3 DNA: TGTGCCAGCAGTGACGGAGGAGGGGGCGCGGATGGCTACACCTTC. Translated, it gives CASSDGGGGADGYTF.

The chain carries TRBV2 and TRBJ2-3, with TRBD2 matching 7 bases. V dropped 6 bases and J dropped 0; count of bases not matched to a gene: 9. CDR1 is SNHLY and CDR2 is FYNNEI in the germline V gene. The CDR3 has 16 amino acids. The CDR3 region has the DNA TGTGCCAGCAGAAGGGCCACTAGCGTGAGCACAGATACGCAGTATTTT. This gives the protein CASRRATSVSTDTQYF.

Remarks on this clone: Compared with germline, one end of the junction differs, possibly owing to a read error. The chain carries TRBV5-1 and TRBJ1-4; D unresolved. There are 14 residues in the CDR3. The germline gives CDR1 SGHRS, CDR2 YFSETQ. DNA of the CDR3: TGCGCCAGCAGCTTGGGTACCGAGGGAACCGCTAACTTCTTT. It codes for CASSLGTEGTANFF.

This clone was seen only once. The chain uses TRBV27 and TRBJ2-5; 11 nucleotides agree with TRBD2. The V and J ends lost 8 bases and 2 bases, in that order; junction bases with no gene match: 10. The germline V gene encodes CDR1 MNHEY and CDR2 SMNVEV (reference sequence). The CDR3 length is 16 residues. The CDR3 nucleotides are TGTGCCAGCGCCCCACTAGCGGGAGCCCCTCAAGAGACCCAGTACTTC. Translated: CASAPLAGAPQETQYF.

This clone was counted a few times. The rearrangement uses TRBV28 and TRBJ2-1; the D gene is possibly TRBD2 (5 bases). Trimming cost V 2 bases and J 0 bases, with 17 bases left between them. Per the germline V gene, CDR1 is MDHEN and CDR2 is SYDVKM. The CDR3 extends over 18 amino acids. The DNA of the CDR3 is TGTGCCAGCAGTTTAGAGGGAGCAGCGCCCAGCTCCTACAATGAGCAGTTCTTC. Translating it yields CASSLEGAAPSSYNEQFF.

The CDR3 sequence is CAWRDRGREPQHF. DNA for the CDR3: TGTGCCTGGAGGGACAGGGGGCGTGAGCCCCAGCATTTT. V usage is TRBV30 and J usage is TRBJ1-5, with TRBD1 matching 11 bases. Trimming removed 3 bases from V and 8 bases from J; junction bases left unmatched: 3. The CDR3 runs to 13 residues. Germline V lookup: CDR1 GTSNPN, CDR2 SVGIG (reference sequence).

This clone was seen once. The chain recombines TRBV7-9 with TRBJ1-2; D not resolved. The CDR3 extends over 13 amino acids. The germline V gene encodes CDR1 SEHNR and CDR2 FQNEAQ (reference sequence). V dropped 5 bases and J dropped 8 bases, with 15 bases sitting between them. CDR3 region: CASSVSRVYGYTF. The CDR3 nucleotides are TGTGCCAGCAGCGTTAGTAGGGTATACGGCTACACCTTC.

About this clone itself: A read error is the likely source, as a far larger clone sits one nucleotide away. The chain is built from TRBV30 and TRBJ2-7, with 8 bases lining up with TRBD2. Germline values: CDR1 GTSNPN, CDR2 SVGIG (reference sequence). The CDR3 extends over 15 amino acids. The CDR3 bases are TGTGCCGGGAGTGCGGTAGCGGGAAGGGCCTACGAGCAGTACTTC. Translating it yields CAGSAVAGRAYEQYF.

The chain has TRBV28 and TRBJ2-1; TRBD1 agrees at 7 bases. The CDR3 length is 15 residues. Germline V gene sequence: CDR1 MDHEN, CDR2 SYDVKM. Losses at the gene ends were 5 bases for V and 5 bases for J; bases not matched to a gene: 9. The CDR3 spells CASSPPGTANNEQFF. CDR3 bases: TGTGCCAGCAGTCCCCCCGGGACAGCCAACAATGAGCAGTTCTTC. Based on the CDR3 plus reference TRBV28 and TRBJ2-1, the full variable domain is DVKVTQSSRYLVKRTGEKVFLECVQDMDHENMFWYRQDPGLGLRLIYFSYDVKMKEKGDIPEGYSVSREKKERFSLILESASTNQTSMYLCASSPPGTANNEQFFGPGTRLTVL.

CDR3 sequence reads: CASGGSGSSYEQYF. The CDR3 DNA is TGTGCCAGCGGGGGAAGTGGGAGCTCCTACGAGCAGTACTTC. The V call is TRBV7-9, the J call TRBJ2-7; D is tentatively TRBD1 or TRBD2 (5 bases each). Trimming left V 8 bases short and J 0 bases short, with 14 bases between. Germline V gene sequence: CDR1 SEHNR, CDR2 FQNEAQ (reference sequence). This CDR3 has 14 residues.

This CDR3 is CATSRGTYPAAGELFF. The CDR3 DNA follows: TGTGCCACCAGCAGAGGGACATACCCAGCAGCCGGGGAGCTGTTTTTT. V usage is TRBV15 and J usage is TRBJ2-2, with a tentative D call TRBD1 (5 bases). The V and J ends lost 1 base and 6 bases respectively, with 15 bases between them. The length of the CDR3 is 16 residues. Per germline, CDR1 LNHNV and CDR2 YYDKDF (reference sequence). Complete variable domain (other parts from reference TRBV15 and TRBJ2-2): DAMVIQNPRYQVTQFGKPVTLSCSQTLNHNVMYWYQQKSSQAPKLLFHYYDKDFNNEADTPDNFQSRRPNTSFCFLDIRSPGLGDTAMYLCATSRGTYPAAGELFFGEGSRLTVL.

Concerning this clone: A far larger clone is just one base off, so this is likely a read error. Additional DNA sequences in this sample encode the identical CDR3. The V and J genes are TRBV4-2 and TRBJ2-5; D uncertain. The assigned J gene may be wrong: the sequence end matches TRBJ2-7 better. The CDR3 loop spans 15 amino acids. CDR1 is LGHNA and CDR2 is YNFKEQ in the germline V gene. CDR3 amino acids: CASSQEGDVSYEQYF. The CDR3 nucleotides read TGTGCCAGTAGCCAAGAAGGAGATGTATCCTACGAGCAGTACTTC.

This clone was seen just once. The chain couples TRBV30 to TRBJ2-1; D is ambiguous. Trimming pared 4 bases from V and 0 bases from J, leaving 7 bases between. This CDR3 is built from 13 residues. CDR1 is GTSNPN, CDR2 SVGIG, per germline (reference sequence). CDR3 coding DNA: TGTGCCTGGACCCGCGGCTCCTACAATGAGCAGTTCTTC. Translation: CAWTRGSYNEQFF.

The chain carries TRBV18 and TRBJ1-1; weak D call: TRBD1 (6 bases). Trimming shortened V by 3 bases and J by 6 bases, and 17 bases separated the two germline ends. Germline CDR1 and CDR2: KGHSH and LQKENI. This CDR3 contains 15 residues. The CDR3: CASSPPTGGYAEAFF. CDR3 DNA: TGTGCCAGCTCACCCCCGACGGGGGGCTACGCTGAAGCTTTCTTT.

The chain uses TRBV12-5 and TRBJ2-1, with 11 positions matching TRBD2. The germline gives CDR1 LGHNT, CDR2 FRNRAP. Unmatched junction bases numbered 4, after V lost 0 bases and J lost 6 bases. The CDR3 is 16 residues long. The CDR3 loop is CASGLVTSGSINEQFF. The CDR3, as DNA: TGTGCTAGTGGTTTGGTAACTAGCGGGAGTATCAATGAGCAGTTCTTC.

The rearrangement uses TRBV29-1 and TRBJ2-7; TRBD1 or TRBD2 may be the D gene (5 bases each). The CDR3 is 14 amino acids. V dropped 2 bases and J dropped 1 base, with 12 bases sitting between them. Germline V gene data show CDR1 as SQVTM and CDR2 as ANQGSEA. In DNA, the CDR3 is TGCAGCGTTGAAAGGGGAAGCGGATCCTACGAGCAGTACTTC. Encoded protein: CSVERGSGSYEQYF.

This sequence joins TRBV11-2 and TRBJ1-1; weak D call: TRBD1 (6 bases). Trimming shortened V by 2 bases and J by 0 bases, and 16 bases separated the two germline ends. Germline V CDR1 and CDR2: SGHAT, FQNNGV. This CDR3 comprises 17 residues. CDR3 sequence: CASSLKGRGWMNTEAFF. The DNA of the CDR3 is TGTGCCAGCAGCTTAAAGGGCAGGGGCTGGATGAACACTGAAGCTTTCTTT.

This clone occurred a few times. The rearrangement links TRBV19 to TRBJ2-3; a weak D match, TRBD2 (6 bases). Trimming shortened V by 4 bases and J by 3 bases, and 11 bases separated the two germline ends. This CDR3 is built from 14 residues. Looked up from germline, CDR1 is LNHDA and CDR2 is SQIVND (reference sequence). The CDR3 region has the DNA TGTGCCAGTAGTACGTCGGGGAGGACAGATACGCAGTATTTT. The encoded protein is CASSTSGRTDTQYF.

This sequence joins TRBV6-1 and TRBJ1-1; 9 bases are a match to TRBD1. Germline-derived CDR1 and CDR2 are MNHNS and SASEGT. V shed 5 bases, J shed 4 bases, and the junction held 5 bases outside the gene matches. The CDR3 sequence is 14 residues long. The CDR3 protein is CASSTDRGSTEAFF. CDR3 DNA sequence: TGTGCCAGCAGTACCGACAGGGGGTCCACTGAAGCTTTCTTT.